The rows below give T cell receptor beta chains drawn from one sample of a study of Graves' ophthalmopathy and Graves' hyperthyroidism. TCRdb re-called the multiplex PCR reads through MiXCR, storing one row per CDR3 protein. The table lists a few hundred thousand distinct CDR3 sequences, around 21% of them singletons. The source material was peripheral blood. The receptor source for this set is a woman under 30 with stable Graves' hyperthyroidism. Both conserved end residues are part of each CDR3. D genes are given only for firm matches. Size is stated as how often the clone was seen (once, few, many) or a class if it is expanded.

V: TRBV12-3/TRBV12-4; size: many; J: TRBJ1-1; D: -; CDR3: CASSLLGAEAFF; DNA: TGTGCCAGCAGTTTACTAGGGGCTGAAGCTTTCTTT
V: TRBV6-5; size: many; J: TRBJ2-5; D: -; CDR3: CASTGQSQETQYF; DNA: TGTGCCAGCACCGGACAGAGTCAAGAGACCCAGTACTTC
V: TRBV29-1; size: many; J: TRBJ2-7; D: TRBD1; CDR3: CSGGQGAYEQYF; DNA: TGCAGCGGCGGACAGGGAGCCTACGAGCAGTACTTC
V: TRBV6-4; size: many; J: TRBJ1-6; D: TRBD1; CDR3: CASSLTGEGNSPLHF; DNA: TGTGCCAGCAGCTTAACAGGGGAAGGGAATTCACCCCTCCACTTT
V: TRBV12-3/TRBV12-4; size: few; J: TRBJ2-7; D: TRBD1; CDR3: CASSFWDRDHYEQYF; DNA: TGTGCCAGCAGTTTCTGGGACAGGGATCACTACGAGCAGTACTTC
V: TRBV28; size: many; J: TRBJ1-2; D: -; CDR3: CASWGEDYGYTF; DNA: TGTGCCAGCTGGGGAGAGGACTATGGCTACACCTTC
V: TRBV11-2; size: many; J: TRBJ2-5; D: -; CDR3: CASSLVTGQETQYF; DNA: TGTGCCAGCAGCTTAGTGACAGGACAAGAGACCCAGTACTTC
V: TRBV27; size: many; J: TRBJ2-7; D: TRBD2; CDR3: CASSRTSLPGAWSYEQYF; DNA: TGTGCCAGCAGTCGGACTAGCTTACCTGGTGCGTGGTCCTACGAGCAGTACTTC
V: TRBV20-1; size: many; J: TRBJ1-5; D: -; CDR3: CSARDWAGRGQPQHF; DNA: TGCAGTGCTAGAGATTGGGCAGGGCGAGGTCAGCCCCAGCATTTT
V: TRBV5-1; size: many; J: TRBJ2-7; D: -; CDR3: CASSLGQVPYEQYF; DNA: TGCGCCAGCAGCTTGGGACAGGTCCCCTACGAGCAGTACTTC